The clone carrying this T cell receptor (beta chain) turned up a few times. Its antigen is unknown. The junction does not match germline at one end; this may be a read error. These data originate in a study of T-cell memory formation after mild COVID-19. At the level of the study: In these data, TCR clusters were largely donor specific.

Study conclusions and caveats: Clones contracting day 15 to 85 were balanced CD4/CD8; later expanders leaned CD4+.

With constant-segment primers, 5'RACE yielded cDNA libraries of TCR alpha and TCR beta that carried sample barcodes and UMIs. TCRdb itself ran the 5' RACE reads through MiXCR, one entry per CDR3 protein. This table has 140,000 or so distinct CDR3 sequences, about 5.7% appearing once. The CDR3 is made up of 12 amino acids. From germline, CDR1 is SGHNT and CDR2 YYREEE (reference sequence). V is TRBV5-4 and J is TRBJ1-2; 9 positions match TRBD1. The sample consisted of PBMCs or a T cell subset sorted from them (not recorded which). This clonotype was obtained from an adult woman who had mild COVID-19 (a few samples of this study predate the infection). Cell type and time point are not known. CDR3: CASSFGTGLGRF. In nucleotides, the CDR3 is TGTGCCAGCAGCTTCGGGACAGGGTTAGGCCGATTC.